This TCR beta chain stems from a study of identical twins. CDR1 and CDR2 (germline): SEHNR, FQNEAQ (reference sequence). The ends lost 2 bases at V and 1 base at J; junction bases unmatched: 2. The CDR3 loop spans 16 amino acids. Using its own MiXCR run on the 5' RACE reads, TCRdb lists one record per CDR3 protein. The sample yields about 480,000 distinct CDR3 sequences, about 14% seen once. These sequences were also reported in another study, on yellow fever vaccine responses in identical twins.

This TCR came from a young woman in good health. Sequenced: CD4+ T cells sorted from blood. The rearrangement joins TRBV7-9 to TRBJ2-3, with TRBD2 matching over 11 bases. CDR3 sequence reads: CASSLPGLAGTDTQYF. The CDR3 DNA follows: TGTGCCAGCAGCTTACCGGGACTAGCGGGCACAGATACGCAGTATTTT.